This is a list of T cell receptor beta chains from one sample in a study of blood T cell repertoires in COVID-19. This table comes from immunoSEQ multiplex PCR, and its TCRdb copy is limited to in-frame clones, with some not included. This sample carries hundreds of thousands of clones, 80% of them seen once, and the ten largest clones take under 4.5%. Sample: PBMCs or T cells enriched from blood (not recorded which). The receptors derive from a man aged 25-40 years with acute COVID-19. CDR3s include the opening cysteine and the closing phenylalanine or tryptophan. The order of the fields is D gene, clone size, V gene, CDR3 protein. A D gene is named only where the DNA matches it firmly. Clone size is shown for a subset of rows, as once, few, many or a class of expanded clone.

TRBD1,-,TRBV9,CASSFTGVGDTEAFF
TRBD1,-,TRBV19,CASRGQGSNEKLFF
-,-,TRBV7-9,CASSPDYKNGYTF
TRBD1,-,TRBV15,CATSSSRTGGRQPQHF
-,-,TRBV10-2,CASSLGPPYTEAFF
TRBD2,once,TRBV7-2,CASSLRAGGIYEQYF
-,once,TRBV5-6,CASSFEGMPFGYTF
-,-,TRBV21-1,CASSKELLHVVGNTIYF
-,-,TRBV25-1,CASSAGVAFF
TRBD2,-,TRBV7-6,CASSLSGFGGLTSTDTQYF
TRBD1,few,TRBV5-6,CASSLGTGKAFF
-,few,TRBV7-2,CASSLFGGPSTDTQYF
-,-,TRBV6-5,CAAEDRLGETQYF
-,-,TRBV5-6,CASSSSRGQPQHF
-,-,TRBV5-1,CASSPGTFTTDTQYF
TRBD2,once,TRBV7-3,CASSPNFGLASAETQYF
TRBD1,-,TRBV29-1,CSVTQGQGETQYF
TRBD1,-,TRBV30,CAWSFRDRASYEQYF
-,-,TRBV29-1,CSVESGGVRNQPQHF
TRBD1,-,TRBV30,CAWRRQGAPGELFF
-,-,TRBV19,CASSIARGEQYF
TRBD1,-,TRBV14,CASSPQTGGGYTF
-,-,TRBV4-1,CASSQVRGQETQYF
-,once,TRBV6-5,CASSLGSPYEQYF
TRBD1,-,TRBV7-2,CASSIRTGQLETQYF
-,-,TRBV2,CATRRGPTEAFF
-,-,TRBV19,CASRARSGGGLNEQFF
TRBD1,-,TRBV7-3,CASSFPQGADGYTF
TRBD1,-,TRBV19,CASSPRTGGLGETQYF